This TCR beta chain was profiled in a study of graft-versus-host responses after intestinal transplantation. Study-wide results and limits: Within the allografts of patients who had graft-donor T cell macrochimerism, graft-versus-host to host-versus-graft clonal ratios were high. Some GvH clones were seen earlier in gut or blood, suggesting intestinal origin.

The CDR3 extends over 15 amino acids. Trimming removed 6 bases at V and 7 bases at J, with 18 bases between. The germline V gene encodes CDR1 MNHNS and CDR2 SASEGT. In this sample, this clone turned up many times. The antigen is undetermined. Assay: immunoSEQ multiplex PCR; the TCRdb copy retains only in-frame clones and omits some. The sample holds about 85,000 clones, roughly 80% seen once. V is TRBV6-1 and J is TRBJ1-4; D is possibly TRBD1 (5 bases). The material was unstimulated CD4+ T cells sorted from spleen or lymph node cells, obtained before intestinal transplant. The TCR sequence derives from a human donor who received an intestinal transplant. The CDR3 nucleotides are TGTGCCAGCAGAGTCCGACAGCCCTCCGGTGAAAAACTGTTTTTT. Encoded protein: CASRVRQPSGEKLFF.